The 18 T cell receptor beta chains presented below share a single source sample, sequenced in a study of cytomegalovirus exposure and HLA in healthy donors. The assay was immunoSEQ multiplex PCR, and TCRdb's table has in-frame clones only and misses some. The profile covers roughly 120,000 clones, with approximately 89% appearing a single time and approximately 1.9% taken by the ten largest. What was sequenced was PBMCs. The receptors here all came from a woman aged 18-29 years in good health and CMV-seronegative.

This rearrangement joins TRBV4-2 to TRBJ1-3; TRBD1 matches 7 bases. Looked up from germline, CDR1 is LGHNA and CDR2 is YNFKEQ. V trimming: 0 bases; J trimming: 8 bases; junction bases outside the gene matches: 4. The length of the CDR3 is 14 residues. CDR3 protein: CASSQEGGADTIYF. In DNA, the CDR3 is TGTGCCAGCAGCCAAGAAGGGGGCGCAGACACCATATATTTT.

This CDR3 is CATSSTDSYEQYF. For the CDR3, the DNA is TGTGCCACCAGCAGTACAGATTCCTACGAGCAGTACTTC. The rearrangement joins TRBV15 to TRBJ2-7, with unresolved D. With 3 bases removed from V and 1 base from J, the gap between germline ends came to 7 bases. This CDR3 has 13 amino acids. The germline CDR1 and CDR2 sequences are LNHNV and YYDKDF (reference sequence).

The chain combines TRBV5-4 with TRBJ2-3; 9 bases match TRBD1. J was trimmed by 2 bases and V by 3 bases; bases with no gene match: 10. Germline CDR1 and CDR2: SGHNT and YYREEE (reference sequence). CDR3 length: 17 amino acids. The CDR3 DNA reads as TGTGCCAGCAGCTCGGGGACAGGGACGAGTAACACAGATACGCAGTATTTT. Protein sequence: CASSSGTGTSNTDTQYF.

This CDR3 reads CASSPPGQGVHDEKLFF. In nucleotides, the CDR3 is TGTGCCAGCAGCCCGCCTGGGCAAGGGGTTCATGATGAAAAACTGTTTTTT. The chain carries TRBV28 and TRBJ1-4, with TRBD1 as a possible D gene (5 bases). V was pared by 6 bases and J by 6 bases, with 23 bases between. The CDR3 covers 17 residues. CDR1 and CDR2 (germline): MDHEN, SYDVKM.

This clone has just one count. The chain is built from TRBV15 and TRBJ1-2; the D is unclear. V was clipped by 0 bases and J by 7 bases, with 6 bases between them. The CDR3 is made up of 12 amino acids. From germline, CDR1 is LNHNV and CDR2 YYDKDF (reference sequence). The CDR3 region has the DNA TGTGCCACCAGCAGAGATACGCGTGGCTACACCTTC. This codes for CATSRDTRGYTF.

This chain uses TRBV6-5 with TRBJ1-1, with 7 bases matching TRBD1. Trimming removed 2 bases from V and 9 bases from J; junction bases left unmatched: 6. Per germline, CDR1 MNHEY and CDR2 SVGAGI. The CDR3 spans 13 residues. CDR3 coding DNA: TGTGCCAGCAGTTACACGACGAGGGGGCAAGCTTTCTTT. It yields the protein CASSYTTRGQAFF.

The chain couples TRBV10-3 to TRBJ2-5, with D tentatively TRBD1 (5 bases). Trimming stripped 3 bases from V and 5 bases from J, with 22 bases between. The CDR3 covers 17 residues. Germline V gene data show CDR1 as ENHRY and CDR2 as SYGVKD. CDR3 nucleotides: TGTGCCATCAGTGAAGGGGTCCAATCAGGGTCCAGGGAGACCCAGTACTTC. This gives the protein CAISEGVQSGSRETQYF.

J is TRBJ1-2 and V is TRBV5-1; possible D gene TRBD1, 6 bases. Trimming removed 1 base from V and 7 bases from J, with 23 bases in between. CDR1 is SGHRS and CDR2 is YFSETQ in the germline V gene. The CDR3 loop spans 17 amino acids. The CDR3 DNA sequence: TGCGCCAGCAGCTTGCCCCAACTTATGGGGGCGTTTAGTGGCTACACCTTC. Translating it yields CASSLPQLMGAFSGYTF.

This clone was seen just once. This rearrangement joins TRBV6-6 to TRBJ1-1; 8 positions agree with TRBD1. The germline gives CDR1 MNHNY, CDR2 SVGAGI (reference sequence). Trimming removed 2 bases from V and 5 bases from J; junction bases left unmatched: 4. CDR3 length: 14 residues. The CDR3 here is CASSYPGGRTEAFF. The CDR3 coding sequence is TGTGCCAGCAGTTACCCAGGGGGCCGGACTGAAGCTTTCTTT.

This rearrangement joins TRBV7-2 to TRBJ2-3; D may be TRBD2 (5 bases). Trimming took off 2 bases at V and 4 bases at J, with 13 bases between the two ends. Germline CDR1 and CDR2: SGHTA and FQGNSA. The CDR3 has 15 residues. The CDR3 loop reads CASSLTPLEADTQYF. CDR3 DNA sequence: TGTGCCAGCAGCTTAACCCCTCTGGAGGCAGATACGCAGTATTTT.

The genes are TRBV5-4 and TRBJ2-2, with D unclear. Germline V CDR1 and CDR2: SGHNT, YYREEE (reference sequence). The V end was cut by 1 base, the J end by 3 bases, with 13 bases between. The CDR3 is 16 amino acids. The CDR3 protein is CASSLNNAVHTGELFF. CDR3 in DNA: TGTGCCAGCAGCTTGAACAACGCGGTGCACACCGGGGAGCTGTTTTTT.

This chain uses TRBV4-3 with TRBJ1-1, with D possibly TRBD1 on 5 matching bases. The CDR3 length is 17 residues. V lost 0 bases and J 8 bases, leaving 22 bases between the germline ends. Germline lookup yields CDR1 LGHNA and CDR2 YSLEER. In DNA, the CDR3 is TGCGCCAGCAGCCAAGACGAGTGGGGGACTCGCCAAGGGGAAGCTTTCTTT. It yields the protein CASSQDEWGTRQGEAFF.

The CDR3 protein is CASSPRGGVGEQYF. Written as DNA, the CDR3 is TGTGCCAGCAGTCCCCGGGGTGGTGTTGGAGAGCAGTACTTC. The genes are TRBV6-5 and TRBJ2-7; tentative D call: TRBD2 (5 bases). CDR3 length: 14 residues. In germline, CDR1 is MNHEY, CDR2 SVGAGI. The V gene lost 5 bases and the J gene lost 7 bases, with 18 bases spanning the gap.

The rearrangement links TRBV28 to TRBJ2-7; 10 bases align to TRBD2. The CDR3 has 16 amino acids. Germline CDR1 and CDR2: MDHEN and SYDVKM. With 2 bases clipped from V and 2 bases from J, the junction kept 6 bases outside the gene matches. CDR3 nucleotides: TGTGCCAGCAGTTTAAGAAGAAGCGGGAGGGCCTACGAGCAGTACTTC. Translated, it gives CASSLRRSGRAYEQYF.

The chain carries TRBV28 and TRBJ1-4; D gene ambiguous. Germline-derived CDR1 and CDR2 are MDHEN and SYDVKM. V was cut by 3 bases and J by 6 bases, with 2 bases left in between. The CDR3 is 11 residues long. The CDR3 region is CASSFDEKLFF. The CDR3 DNA is TGTGCCAGCAGTTTCGATGAAAAACTGTTTTTT.

The chain couples TRBV28 to TRBJ1-3; TRBD1 matches at 7 bases. Per germline, CDR1 MDHEN and CDR2 SYDVKM. The CDR3 spans 17 residues. Unmatched junction bases numbered 9, after V lost 4 bases and J lost 0 bases. The chain's CDR3 is CASSSGTAYHSGNTIYF. The CDR3 region has the DNA TGTGCCAGCAGTTCAGGGACAGCCTACCACTCTGGAAACACCATATATTTT. The variable domain in full, completed from reference TRBV28 and TRBJ1-3, reads DVKVTQSSRYLVKRTGEKVFLECVQDMDHENMFWYRQDPGLGLRLIYFSYDVKMKEKGDIPEGYSVSREKKERFSLILESASTNQTSMYLCASSSGTAYHSGNTIYFGEGSWLTVV.

This sequence joins TRBV21-1 and TRBJ2-2; TRBD1, the D gene given by the table, was not confirmed from the DNA. TRBV21-1 is an annotated pseudogene. The CDR3 loop spans 15 amino acids. This chain's CDR3 is CATPCRTTNTGELFF. DNA for the CDR3: TGTGCCACGCCGTGTAGGACAACGAACACCGGGGAGCTGTTTTTT.

The rearrangement joins TRBV4-3 to TRBJ1-2, with D tentatively TRBD1 (5 bases). Deletions cut 2 bases from V and 3 bases from J, with 13 bases between. This CDR3 comprises 15 residues. Germline values: CDR1 LGHNA, CDR2 YSLEER. CDR3 sequence: CASSQPGDSHYGYTF. The CDR3 DNA is TGCGCCAGCAGCCAACCAGGAGACAGCCACTATGGCTACACCTTC.